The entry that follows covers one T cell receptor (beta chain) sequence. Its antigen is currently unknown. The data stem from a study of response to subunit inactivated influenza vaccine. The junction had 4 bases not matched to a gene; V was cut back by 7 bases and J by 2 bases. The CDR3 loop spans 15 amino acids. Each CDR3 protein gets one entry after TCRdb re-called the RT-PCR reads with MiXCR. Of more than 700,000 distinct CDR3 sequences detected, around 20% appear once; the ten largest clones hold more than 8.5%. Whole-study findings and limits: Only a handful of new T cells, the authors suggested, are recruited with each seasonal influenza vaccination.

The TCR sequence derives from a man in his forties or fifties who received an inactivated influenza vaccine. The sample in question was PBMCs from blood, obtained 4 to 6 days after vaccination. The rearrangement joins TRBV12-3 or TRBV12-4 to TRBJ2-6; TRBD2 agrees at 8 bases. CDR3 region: CASNFGGAGANVLTF. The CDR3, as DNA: TGTGCCAGCAACTTCGGGGGGGCTGGGGCCAACGTCCTGACTTTC.